This TCR beta chain was recorded in a study of technical replicates of blood from a handful of donors. The data were produced by immunoSEQ multiplex PCR, yet TCRdb's version contains in-frame clones alone and is incomplete. The sample holds some 14,000 clones, almost 85% seen once. Sequencing used PBMCs. The sequence was obtained from a human donor in good health.

CDR3 residues: CASSFMDYLTSTDTQYF. The DNA of the CDR3 is TGTGCCAGCAGTTTCATGGACTATTTGACTAGCACAGATACGCAGTATTTT. The rearrangement joins TRBV28 to TRBJ2-3; tentatively, D is TRBD2 (6 bases). The V end lost 3 bases, the J end lost 0 bases, and 16 bases lay between the germline ends. The CDR3 consists of 17 residues. Germline V gene sequence: CDR1 MDHEN, CDR2 SYDVKM.